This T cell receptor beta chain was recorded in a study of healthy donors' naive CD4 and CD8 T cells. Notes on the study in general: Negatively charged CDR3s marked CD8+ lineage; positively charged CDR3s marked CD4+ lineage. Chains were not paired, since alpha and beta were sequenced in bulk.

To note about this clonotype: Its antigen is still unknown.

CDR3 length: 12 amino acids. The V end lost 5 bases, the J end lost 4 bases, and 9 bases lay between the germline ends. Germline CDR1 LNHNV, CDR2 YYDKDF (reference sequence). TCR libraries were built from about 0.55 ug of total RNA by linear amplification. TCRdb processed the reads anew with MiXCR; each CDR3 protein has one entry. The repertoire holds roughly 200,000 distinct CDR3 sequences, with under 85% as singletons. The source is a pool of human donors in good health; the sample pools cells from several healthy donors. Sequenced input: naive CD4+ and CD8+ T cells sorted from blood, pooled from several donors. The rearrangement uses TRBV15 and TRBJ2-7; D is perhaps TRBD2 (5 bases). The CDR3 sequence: CATSFGLYEQYF. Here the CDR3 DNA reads TGTGCCACCAGCTTTGGACTTTACGAGCAGTACTTC.